A selection of T cell receptor beta chains follows, all from one sample in a study of T cells in Graves' hyperthyroidism and ophthalmopathy. One entry per CDR3 protein results from TCRdb running MiXCR on the multiplex PCR reads. The sample carries some 560,000 distinct CDR3 sequences, around 13% recorded once. Source material: blood. Source of these receptors: a woman aged 40-49 years with Graves' hyperthyroidism. Each CDR3 is given with its conserved first and last residue. Each record gives: D gene, clone size, J gene, V gene, CDR3 protein, CDR3 DNA. A D gene is named only where the DNA matches it firmly. Size tells how often a clone was seen (once, few, many) or the class of an expanded clone, and some rows leave it out.

.	many	TRBJ1-1	TRBV20-1	CSADRLNTEAFF	TGCAGTGCGGATAGATTGAACACTGAAGCTTTCTTT
.	many	TRBJ1-2	TRBV12-3/TRBV12-4	CASSPGTRGVYGYTF	TGTGCCAGCAGTCCTGGGACAAGGGGCGTCTATGGCTACACCTTC
.	.	TRBJ2-2	TRBV20-1	CSARDETLNTGELFF	TGCAGTGCTAGAGATGAGACTTTGAACACCGGGGAGCTGTTTTTT
TRBD2	many	TRBJ2-3	TRBV20-1	CSARSLAGTDTQYF	TGCAGTGCTAGGTCCCTAGCGGGCACAGATACGCAGTATTTT
TRBD2	.	TRBJ2-7	TRBV7-9	CASSQGTGLAGGVEQYF	TGTGCCAGCAGCCAAGGGACAGGCCTAGCGGGAGGGGTAGAGCAGTACTTC
.	.	TRBJ1-1	TRBV4-1	CASSQVVNTEAFF	TGCGCCAGCAGCCAAGTGGTGAACACTGAAGCTTTCTTT
TRBD2	many	TRBJ2-3	TRBV3-1	CASSQPRLAGGGRTDTQYF	TGTGCCAGCAGCCAACCCCGACTAGCGGGAGGAGGTCGCACAGATACGCAGTATTTT
TRBD1	.	TRBJ2-5	TRBV19	CASSMGRGTGTQYF	TGTGCCAGTAGTATGGGCAGGGGGACCGGGACCCAGTACTTC
TRBD1	many	TRBJ1-2	TRBV9	CASSVSSGQGYGYTF	TGTGCCAGCAGCGTGTCTTCGGGACAGGGGTATGGCTACACCTTC
TRBD1	few	TRBJ1-5	TRBV7-8	CASSSGTGLGVQPQHF	TGTGCCAGCAGCTCCGGGACAGGGTTGGGGGTCCAGCCCCAGCATTTT
.	few	TRBJ2-4	TRBV6-2/TRBV6-3	CASSYYKLAKNIQYF	TGTGCCAGCAGTTACTACAAGCTAGCCAAAAACATTCAGTACTTC
TRBD1	few	TRBJ2-7	TRBV5-1	CASSSLPGTGYEQYF	TGCGCCAGCAGCTCGCTCCCCGGGACAGGTTACGAGCAGTACTTC
TRBD2	many	TRBJ2-1	TRBV20-1	CSARDRGLLAGAEQFF	TGCAGTGCTAGAGATAGGGGGTTGCTAGCGGGAGCTGAGCAGTTCTTC
.	few	TRBJ2-3	TRBV10-3	CAISAPAGKDTQYF	TGTGCCATCAGTGCCCCGGCGGGAAAGGATACGCAGTATTTT
.	many	TRBJ1-6	TRBV28	CASSGTSSSYNSPLHF	TGTGCCAGCAGCGGGACATCAAGCTCCTATAATTCACCCCTCCACTTT
TRBD1	many	TRBJ2-5	TRBV2	CASSDRTGMETQYF	TGTGCCAGCAGTGATCGGACAGGGATGGAGACCCAGTACTTC
.	few	TRBJ2-2	TRBV6-1	CASRGDGAGELFF	TGTGCCAGCAGGGGGGATGGGGCCGGGGAGCTGTTTTTT
.	many	TRBJ2-1	TRBV12-3/TRBV12-4	CASSLGDRPYNEQFF	TGTGCCAGCAGTTTAGGAGACAGGCCTTACAATGAGCAGTTCTTC
.	many	TRBJ2-3	TRBV3-1	CASSPRGDTQYF	TGTGCCAGCAGCCCCCGTGGCGATACGCAGTATTTT
TRBD1	many	TRBJ1-1	TRBV20-1	CSAQTGTGGTEAFF	TGCAGTGCTCAGACCGGGACAGGGGGCACTGAAGCTTTCTTT
.	few	TRBJ2-1	TRBV19	CASSPRFSYNEQFF	TGTGCCAGTAGTCCCCGATTCTCCTACAATGAGCAGTTCTTC
TRBD2	.	TRBJ2-1	TRBV7-6	CASVASGDLNEQFF	TGTGCCAGCGTGGCTAGCGGGGATCTCAATGAGCAGTTCTTC
.	few	TRBJ1-1	TRBV6-1	CASSEPKLNTEAFF	TGTGCCAGCAGTGAACCGAAACTGAACACTGAAGCTTTCTTT
TRBD2	many	TRBJ2-1	TRBV12-3/TRBV12-4	CASRDSGRAYNEQFF	TGTGCCAGCAGAGATAGCGGGAGGGCCTACAATGAGCAGTTCTTC
.	few	TRBJ2-3	TRBV15	CATSRDRASDTQYF	TGTGCCACCAGCAGAGATCGAGCTAGCGATACGCAGTATTTT
.	few	TRBJ2-7	TRBV29-1	CSVRDSYEQYF	TGCAGCGTTAGGGACTCCTACGAGCAGTACTTC